This T cell receptor beta chain derives from a study of blood T cell repertoires in COVID-19. Using immunoSEQ multiplex PCR, the repertoire was profiled, and TCRdb retains in-frame clones only, with some absent. This sample yields under 130,000 clones, of which 80% to 90% are seen a single time; 32% belongs to the top ten. This clonotype was obtained from a woman older than 75 with acute or convalescent COVID-19. What was sequenced was peripheral blood.

The CDR3 DNA reads TGTGCCAGCAGCTCAGGGGACACCGGGGAGCTGTTTTTT. It specifies CASSSGDTGELFF. The V call is TRBV7-3, the J call TRBJ2-2; weak D call: TRBD1 (6 bases). Germline CDR1 is SGHTA and CDR2 is FQGTGA. This CDR3 contains 13 residues. Trimming left V 4 bases short and J 3 bases short, with 6 bases between.